Described below is a single T cell receptor beta chain sequence and its context. This sample was taken from a study of OX40 agonist ivuxolimab in advanced cancers. In the study overall: Ivuxolimab, which is an agonistic anti-OX40 (CD134) antibody, was administered to the patients. Of mixed ages from about 23 to 85 and averaging roughly 60 years, the group was 65% to 85% male.

Sequenced by immunoSEQ multiplex PCR; TCRdb stores in-frame clones only, minus some. The repertoire consists of 60,000 or so clones, with 65% to 85% occurring once and the leading ten covering about 4.5%. No patient had autoimmune disease or received systemic immunosuppression. Per germline, CDR1 MNHNS and CDR2 SASEGT. The CDR3 extends over 15 amino acids. The V end lost 4 bases, the J end lost 0 bases, and 10 bases lay between the germline ends. The input for sequencing was CD4+ or CD8+ T cells sorted from blood, taken in a trial of the OX40 agonist ivuxolimab. This receptor was obtained from an adult with an advanced solid tumor such as melanoma, head and neck, liver or kidney cancer. The chain links TRBV6-1 to TRBJ1-5; possibly TRBD1 for D (5 bases). This chain's CDR3 is CASSVGGGSNQPQHF. CDR3 coding DNA: TGTGCCAGCAGTGTCGGGGGGGGTAGCAATCAGCCCCAGCATTTT.